A single T cell receptor beta chain is shown here with its context. Study processing details: Reference gene primers were amplified, and this amplification served to estimate nucleated cell counts. Here immunoSEQ multiplex PCR was the method, and the copy in TCRdb shows in-frame clones only, minus some. From that table come the V and J calls and clone size; the DNA was used to work out D and trimming. This sample has under 300,000 clones; about nine tenths occur once, and the top ten carry 5.5% to 8%. The data were obtained in a study of blood T cell repertoires in COVID-19. Study-level information: The samples span acute and convalescent COVID-19 from the United States, Italy and Spain. PBMCs, B-cell-depleted T cells, or T cells provided the cDNA or gDNA that made up the material.

The germline V and J ends were trimmed by 2 bases and 6 bases, with 17 bases remaining between them. Germline CDR1 reads KGHSH; CDR2 reads LQKENI. This CDR3 comprises 15 residues. This clonotype was sampled from a man in his fifties or sixties with acute or convalescent COVID-19. This chain connects TRBV18 to TRBJ2-7; TRBD2 might be the D (6 bases). Sequencing was done on a sample of peripheral blood. This CDR3 is CASSPSGAGTGEQYF. DNA of the CDR3: TGTGCCAGCTCACCAAGCGGCGCGGGAACGGGCGAGCAGTACTTC. Together with reference TRBV18 and TRBJ2-7, the CDR3 gives the full variable domain: NAGVMQNPRHLVRRRGQEARLRCSPMKGHSHVYWYRQLPEEGLKFMVYLQKENIIDESGMPKERFSAEFPKEGPSILRIQQVVRGDSAAYFCASSPSGAGTGEQYFGPGTRLTVT.